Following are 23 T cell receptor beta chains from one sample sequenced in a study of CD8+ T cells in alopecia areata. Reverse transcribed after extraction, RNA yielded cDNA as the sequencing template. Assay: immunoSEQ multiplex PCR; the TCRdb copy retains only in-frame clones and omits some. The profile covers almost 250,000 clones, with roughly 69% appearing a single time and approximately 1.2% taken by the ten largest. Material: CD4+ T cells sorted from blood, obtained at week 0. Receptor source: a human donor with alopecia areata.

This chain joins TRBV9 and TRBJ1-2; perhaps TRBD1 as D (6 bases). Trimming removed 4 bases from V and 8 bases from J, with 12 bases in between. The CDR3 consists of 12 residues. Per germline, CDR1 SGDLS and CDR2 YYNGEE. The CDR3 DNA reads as TGTGCCAGCAGCACAGGGCTGGGAGGCTACACCTTC. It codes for CASSTGLGGYTF. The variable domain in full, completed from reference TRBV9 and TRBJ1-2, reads DSGVTQTPKHLITATGQRVTLRCSPRSGDLSVYWYQQSLDQGLQFLIQYYNGEERAKGNILERFSAQQFPDLHSELNLSSLELGDSALYFCASSTGLGGYTFGSGTRLTVV.

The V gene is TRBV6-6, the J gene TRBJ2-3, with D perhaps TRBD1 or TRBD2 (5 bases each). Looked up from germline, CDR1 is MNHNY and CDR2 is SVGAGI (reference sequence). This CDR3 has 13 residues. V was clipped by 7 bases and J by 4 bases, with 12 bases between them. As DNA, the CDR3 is TGTGCCAGCATCGAAACGGGGCCAGATACGCAGTATTTT. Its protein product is CASIETGPDTQYF.

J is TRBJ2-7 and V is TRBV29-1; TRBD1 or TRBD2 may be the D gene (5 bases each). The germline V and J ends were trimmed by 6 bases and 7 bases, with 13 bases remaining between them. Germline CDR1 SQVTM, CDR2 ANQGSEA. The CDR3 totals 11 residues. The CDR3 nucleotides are TGCAGCGTGGGGACCCCGTGGGAGCAGTACTTC. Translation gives CSVGTPWEQYF.

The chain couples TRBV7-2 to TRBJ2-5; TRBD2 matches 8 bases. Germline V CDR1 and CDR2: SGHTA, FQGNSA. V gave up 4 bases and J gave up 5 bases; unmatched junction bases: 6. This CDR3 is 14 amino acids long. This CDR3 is CASSSWTSSETQYF. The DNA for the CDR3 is TGTGCCAGCAGCTCTTGGACTAGCAGTGAGACCCAGTACTTC. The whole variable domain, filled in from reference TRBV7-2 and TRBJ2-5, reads GAGVSQSPSNKVTEKGKDVELRCDPISGHTALYWYRQSLGQGLEFLIYFQGNSAPDKSGLPSDRFSAERTGGSVSTLTIQRTQQEDSAVYLCASSSWTSSETQYFGPGTRLLVL.

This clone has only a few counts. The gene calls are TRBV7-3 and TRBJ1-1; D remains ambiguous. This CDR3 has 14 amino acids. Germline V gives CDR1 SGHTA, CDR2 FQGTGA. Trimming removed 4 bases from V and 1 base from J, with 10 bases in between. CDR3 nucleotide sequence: TGTGCCAGCAGCTCCGGACTTCCGAACACTGAAGCTTTCTTT. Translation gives CASSSGLPNTEAFF. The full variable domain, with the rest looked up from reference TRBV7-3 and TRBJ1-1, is GAGVSQTPSNKVTEKGKYVELRCDPISGHTALYWYRQSLGQGPEFLIYFQGTGAADDSGLPNDRFFAVRPEGSVSTLKIQRTERGDSAVYLCASSSGLPNTEAFFGQGTRLTVV.

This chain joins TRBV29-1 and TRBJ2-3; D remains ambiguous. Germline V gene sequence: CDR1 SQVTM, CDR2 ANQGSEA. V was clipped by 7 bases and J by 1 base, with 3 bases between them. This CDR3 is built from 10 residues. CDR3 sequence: CSACTDTQYF. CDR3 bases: TGCAGCGCCTGCACAGATACGCAGTATTTT.

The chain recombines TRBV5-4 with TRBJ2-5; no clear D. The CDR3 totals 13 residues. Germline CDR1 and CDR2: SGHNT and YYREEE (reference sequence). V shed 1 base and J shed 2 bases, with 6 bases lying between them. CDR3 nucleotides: TGTGCCAGCAGCTTGATCGGGCAAGAGACCCAGTACTTC. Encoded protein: CASSLIGQETQYF. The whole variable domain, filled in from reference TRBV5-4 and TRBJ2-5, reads ETGVTQSPTHLIKTRGQQVTLRCSSQSGHNTVSWYQQALGQGPQFIFQYYREEENGRGNFPPRFSGLQFPNYSSELNVNALELDDSALYLCASSLIGQETQYFGPGTRLLVL.

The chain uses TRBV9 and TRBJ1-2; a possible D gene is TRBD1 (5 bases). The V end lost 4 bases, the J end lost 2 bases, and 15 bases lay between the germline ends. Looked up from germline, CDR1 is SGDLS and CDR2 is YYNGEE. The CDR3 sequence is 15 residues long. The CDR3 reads CASSSEGIRNYGYTF. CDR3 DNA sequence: TGTGCCAGCAGCAGCGAGGGGATTCGCAACTATGGCTACACCTTC.

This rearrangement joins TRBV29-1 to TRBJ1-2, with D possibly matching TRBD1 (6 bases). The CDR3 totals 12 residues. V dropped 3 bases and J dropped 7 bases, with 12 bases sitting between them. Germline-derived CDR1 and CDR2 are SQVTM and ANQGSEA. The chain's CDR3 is CSVDRGFSGYTF. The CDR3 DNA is TGCAGCGTTGACAGGGGCTTCAGTGGCTACACCTTC.

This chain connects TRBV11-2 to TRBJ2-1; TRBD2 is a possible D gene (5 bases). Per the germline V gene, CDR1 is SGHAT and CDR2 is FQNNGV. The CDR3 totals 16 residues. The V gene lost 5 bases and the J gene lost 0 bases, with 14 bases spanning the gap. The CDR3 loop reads CASSPPPSLSYNEQFF. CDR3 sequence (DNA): TGTGCCAGCAGCCCCCCCCCTAGCCTCTCCTACAATGAGCAGTTCTTC.

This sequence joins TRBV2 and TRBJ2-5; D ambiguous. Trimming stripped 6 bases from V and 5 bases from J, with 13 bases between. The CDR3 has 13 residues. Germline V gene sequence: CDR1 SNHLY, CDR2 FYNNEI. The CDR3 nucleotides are TGTGCCAGCAGCCAGGAAGGGTTGGAGACCCAGTACTTC. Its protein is CASSQEGLETQYF.

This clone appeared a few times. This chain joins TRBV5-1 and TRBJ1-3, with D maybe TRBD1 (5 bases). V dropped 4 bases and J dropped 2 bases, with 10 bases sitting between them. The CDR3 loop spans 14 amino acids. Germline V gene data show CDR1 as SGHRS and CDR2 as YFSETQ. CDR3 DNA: TGCGCCAGCAGCCAGGACACAGCTGGAAACACCATATATTTT. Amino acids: CASSQDTAGNTIYF.

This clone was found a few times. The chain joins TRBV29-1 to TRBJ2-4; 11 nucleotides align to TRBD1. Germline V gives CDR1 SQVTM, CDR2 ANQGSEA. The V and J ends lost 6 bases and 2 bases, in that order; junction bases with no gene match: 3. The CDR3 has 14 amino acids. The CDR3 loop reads CSVGDRGTKNIQYF. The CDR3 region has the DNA TGCAGCGTGGGGGACAGGGGGACCAAAAACATTCAGTACTTC.

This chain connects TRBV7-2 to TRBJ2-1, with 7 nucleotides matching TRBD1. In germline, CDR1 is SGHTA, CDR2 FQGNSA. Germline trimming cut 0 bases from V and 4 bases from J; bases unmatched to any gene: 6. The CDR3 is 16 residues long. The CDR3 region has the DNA TGTGCCAGCAGCTTAGCTTCCGGGACAGCGTACAATGAGCAGTTCTTC. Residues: CASSLASGTAYNEQFF. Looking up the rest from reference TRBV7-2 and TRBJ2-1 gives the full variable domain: GAGVSQSPSNKVTEKGKDVELRCDPISGHTALYWYRQSLGQGLEFLIYFQGNSAPDKSGLPSDRFSAERTGGSVSTLTIQRTQQEDSAVYLCASSLASGTAYNEQFFGPGTRLTVL.

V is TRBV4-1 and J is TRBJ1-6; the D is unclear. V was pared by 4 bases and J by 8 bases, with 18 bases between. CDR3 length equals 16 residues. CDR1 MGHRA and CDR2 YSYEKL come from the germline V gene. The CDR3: CASSRATGLLDSPLHF. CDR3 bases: TGCGCCAGCAGCCGAGCAACCGGCCTCCTGGATTCACCCCTCCACTTT.

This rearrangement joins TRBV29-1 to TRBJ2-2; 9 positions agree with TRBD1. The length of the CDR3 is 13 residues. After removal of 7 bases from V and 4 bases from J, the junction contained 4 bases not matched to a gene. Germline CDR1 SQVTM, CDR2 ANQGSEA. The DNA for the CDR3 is TGCAGCGCCAGGACAGGGGCCACCGGGGAGCTGTTTTTT. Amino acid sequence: CSARTGATGELFF.

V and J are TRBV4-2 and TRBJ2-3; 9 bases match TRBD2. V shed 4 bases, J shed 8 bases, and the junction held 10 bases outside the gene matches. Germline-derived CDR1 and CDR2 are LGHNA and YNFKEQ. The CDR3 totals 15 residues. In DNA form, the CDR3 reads TGTGCCAGCAGCCTTGATGCGGCTAGCGGGGTTACGCAGTATTTT. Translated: CASSLDAASGVTQYF.

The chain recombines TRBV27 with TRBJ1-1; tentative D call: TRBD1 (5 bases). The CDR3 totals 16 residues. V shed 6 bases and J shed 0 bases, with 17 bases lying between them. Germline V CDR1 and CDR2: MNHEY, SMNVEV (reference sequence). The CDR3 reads CASSPMGDLMNTEAFF. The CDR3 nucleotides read TGTGCCAGCAGCCCAATGGGGGACCTCATGAACACTGAAGCTTTCTTT.

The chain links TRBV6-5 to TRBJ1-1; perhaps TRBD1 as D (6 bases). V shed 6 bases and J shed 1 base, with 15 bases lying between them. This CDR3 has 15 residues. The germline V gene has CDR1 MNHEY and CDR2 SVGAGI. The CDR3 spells CASRRDMSWNTEAFF. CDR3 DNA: TGTGCCAGCAGGCGGGACATGAGTTGGAACACTGAAGCTTTCTTT.

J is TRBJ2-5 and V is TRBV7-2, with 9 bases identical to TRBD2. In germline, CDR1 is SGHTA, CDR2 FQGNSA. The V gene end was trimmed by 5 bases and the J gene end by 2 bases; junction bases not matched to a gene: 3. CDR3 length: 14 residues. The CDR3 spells CASSRTSVQETQYF. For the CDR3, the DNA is TGTGCCAGCAGCCGGACTAGCGTGCAAGAGACCCAGTACTTC.

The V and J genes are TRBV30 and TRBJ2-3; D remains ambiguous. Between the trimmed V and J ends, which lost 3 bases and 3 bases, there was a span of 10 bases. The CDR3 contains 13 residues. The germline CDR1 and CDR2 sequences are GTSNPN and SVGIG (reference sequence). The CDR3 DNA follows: TGTGCCTGGAGCGTGACTCAGACAGATACGCAGTATTTT. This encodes CAWSVTQTDTQYF.

CDR3 protein: CASTRRTDNQPQHF. In DNA, the CDR3 is TGTGCCAGCACCCGTCGGACAGACAATCAGCCCCAGCATTTT. This rearrangement joins TRBV6-1 to TRBJ1-5; D is possibly TRBD1 (6 bases). Germline values: CDR1 MNHNS, CDR2 SASEGT. This CDR3 is 14 amino acids long. With 7 bases removed from V and 3 bases from J, the gap between germline ends came to 13 bases.

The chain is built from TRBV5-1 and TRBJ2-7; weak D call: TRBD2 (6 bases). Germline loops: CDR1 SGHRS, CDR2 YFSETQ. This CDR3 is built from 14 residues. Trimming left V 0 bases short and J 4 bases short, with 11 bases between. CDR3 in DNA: TGCGCCAGCAGCTTGGAATGGGGGAGGTACGAGCAGTACTTC. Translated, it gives CASSLEWGRYEQYF.